This T cell receptor beta chain is from a study of T cell responses to AZD1222 COVID-19 vaccine. Study-wide points: In a largely white British group with more females than males, clonal diversity was possibly underestimated. After two AZD1222 doses, spike-specific TCR breadth and depth rose versus day 0.

The assay was immunoSEQ multiplex PCR, and TCRdb's table has in-frame clones only and misses some. The sample records over 100,000 clones, about 90% being singletons. The CDR3 extends over 12 amino acids. Trimming cost V 8 bases and J 8 bases; bases outside gene matches: 8. The table lists this clone with a count of one. Its antigen is as yet unknown. The V call is TRBV12-3 or TRBV12-4, the J call TRBJ1-2; 7 nucleotides line up with TRBD1. The source is an adult in good health. Material: peripheral blood, obtained on day 0 of AZD1222 vaccination. CDR3 protein: CASGTGERGYTF. The CDR3 DNA is TGTGCCAGCGGTACAGGGGAGCGGGGCTACACCTTC.